These 29 T cell receptor beta chains were sequenced from one sample in a study of CD8 T cells in Susac syndrome. Reverse transcription of roughly 0.5 to 1 ug RNA was carried out with random hexamers. One entry per CDR3 protein results from TCRdb running MiXCR on the immunoSEQ multiplex PCR reads. The sample shows some 130,000 distinct CDR3 sequences, 91% of them seen only once. Input material: CD8+ T cells from PBMCs. All receptors come from a human donor with multiple sclerosis.

This sequence joins TRBV4-2 and TRBJ1-5; unclear D gene. V lost 0 bases and J 0 bases, leaving 3 bases between the germline ends. CDR3 length equals 14 residues. Germline V gene data show CDR1 as LGHNA and CDR2 as YNFKEQ. Written as DNA, the CDR3 is TGTGCCAGCAGCCAAGACGATAGCAATCAGCCCCAGCATTTT. Its protein is CASSQDDSNQPQHF.

This chain connects TRBV12-3 or TRBV12-4 to TRBJ2-2; the D is unclear. V gave up 5 bases and J gave up 6 bases, with 7 bases separating them. The CDR3 length is 12 residues. CDR3 bases: TGTGCCAGCAGTCCAGACGCCGGGGAGCTGTTTTTT. Translation gives CASSPDAGELFF.

The chain couples TRBV7-6 to TRBJ1-1; no definite D call. Germline V gene lookup returns CDR1 SGHVS and CDR2 FNYEAQ. V dropped 1 base and J dropped 4 bases, with 13 bases sitting between them. CDR3 length equals 15 residues. The CDR3 region is CASSLVAESGTEAFF. The CDR3 DNA is TGTGCCAGCAGCTTAGTTGCTGAAAGCGGCACTGAAGCTTTCTTT.

This clonotype was counted a single time. V and J are TRBV19 and TRBJ2-7; perhaps TRBD1 as D (6 bases). From germline, CDR1 is LNHDA and CDR2 SQIVND (reference sequence). Trimming removed 5 bases at V and 1 base at J, with 18 bases between. CDR3 length equals 16 residues. This CDR3 reads CASSSSGRGRSYEQYF. The CDR3 DNA follows: TGTGCCAGTAGTTCCTCTGGCAGGGGACGGTCCTACGAGCAGTACTTC. Based on the CDR3 plus reference TRBV19 and TRBJ2-7, the full variable domain is DGGITQSPKYLFRKEGQNVTLSCEQNLNHDAMYWYRQDPGQGLRLIYYSQIVNDFQKGDIAEGYSVSREKKESFPLTVTSAQKNPTAFYLCASSSSGRGRSYEQYFGPGTRLTVT.

The V call is TRBV5-6, the J call TRBJ2-2, with D unclear. The germline gives CDR1 SGHDT, CDR2 YYEEEE. CDR3 length: 16 amino acids. Trimming pared 0 bases from V and 7 bases from J, leaving 16 bases between. DNA for the CDR3: TGTGCCAGCAGCTTGGCCGAGAAAGGTGGCAGCGGGGAGCTGTTTTTT. Translation: CASSLAEKGGSGELFF.

The CDR3 DNA reads as TGTGCCAGCCGTTTTTCCGCGACGGTGGTGGACGGCTACACCTTC. Translation gives CASRFSATVVDGYTF. The J gene is TRBJ1-2, the V gene TRBV6-1; no reliable D call. Germline V CDR1 and CDR2: MNHNS, SASEGT. This CDR3 comprises 15 residues. The germline V and J ends were trimmed by 8 bases and 8 bases, with 24 bases remaining between them.

The rearrangement links TRBV6-5 to TRBJ1-5; unclear D gene. CDR3 length: 14 amino acids. V was shortened by 5 bases and J by 6 bases, with 14 bases between the two germline ends. Germline CDR1 and CDR2: MNHEY and SVGAGI. The CDR3 loop reads CASSRYEGGQPQHF. CDR3 DNA sequence: TGTGCCAGCAGTCGATACGAGGGAGGTCAGCCCCAGCATTTT.

The chain links TRBV5-4 to TRBJ1-1; D ambiguous. The germline V gene has CDR1 SGHNT and CDR2 YYREEE (reference sequence). The germline V and J ends were trimmed by 8 bases and 1 base, with 12 bases remaining between them. The CDR3 consists of 13 residues. This chain's CDR3 is CASTREGNTEAFF. CDR3 bases: TGTGCCAGTACGAGGGAGGGGAACACTGAAGCTTTCTTT.

This clonotype appeared once. The chain carries TRBV28 and TRBJ2-5, with 8 bases lining up with TRBD1. The V gene end was trimmed by 5 bases and the J gene end by 5 bases; junction bases not matched to a gene: 10. The CDR3 extends over 15 amino acids. Germline assignment: CDR1 MDHEN and CDR2 SYDVKM. CDR3: CASSPQGAYVETQYF. The CDR3, as DNA: TGTGCCAGCAGTCCGCAGGGGGCGTACGTCGAGACCCAGTACTTC.

The chain carries TRBV20-1 and TRBJ1-1; 8 bases match TRBD1. V gave up 6 bases and J gave up 0 bases; unmatched junction bases: 3. CDR3 length equals 13 residues. Germline V gives CDR1 DFQATT, CDR2 SNEGSKA (reference sequence). The CDR3 loop reads CSAWDRMNTEAFF. CDR3 DNA: TGCAGTGCCTGGGACAGGATGAACACTGAAGCTTTCTTT.

The chain combines TRBV27 with TRBJ2-2; D is ambiguous. Trimming took 5 bases from V and 3 from J, leaving 10 bases between them. The CDR3 sequence is 14 residues long. Germline CDR1 MNHEY, CDR2 SMNVEV (reference sequence). The CDR3 sequence is CASSAFEYTGELFF. The CDR3 bases are TGTGCCAGCAGTGCCTTCGAGTACACCGGGGAGCTGTTTTTT.

The chain uses TRBV27 and TRBJ2-1; 13 positions match TRBD2. Per the germline V gene, CDR1 is MNHEY and CDR2 is SMNVEV (reference sequence). With 8 bases clipped from V and 7 bases from J, the junction kept 14 bases outside the gene matches. This CDR3 contains 17 residues. The CDR3 sequence is CASFGDTGTSGKNEQFF. CDR3 nucleotides: TGTGCCAGCTTTGGGGATACCGGGACTAGCGGGAAGAATGAGCAGTTCTTC.

The V and J genes are TRBV27 and TRBJ2-1; 8 bases align to TRBD2. The germline CDR1 and CDR2 sequences are MNHEY and SMNVEV (reference sequence). With V trimmed by 2 bases and J by 0 bases, 3 bases remained unmatched. The CDR3 is 16 amino acids. CDR3 sequence (DNA): TGTGCCAGCAGTTTACTAGCGGGCAGCTCCTACAATGAGCAGTTCTTC. This codes for CASSLLAGSSYNEQFF.

The rearrangement links TRBV30 to TRBJ2-2; 7 bases are shared with TRBD2. Germline-derived CDR1 and CDR2 are GTSNPN and SVGIG (reference sequence). The junction had 5 bases not matched to a gene; V was cut back by 6 bases and J by 7 bases. The CDR3 contains 12 residues. The CDR3 loop reads CACWEGLGELFF. The CDR3 nucleotides read TGTGCCTGCTGGGAGGGCCTCGGGGAGCTGTTTTTT.

The rearrangement uses TRBV3-1 and TRBJ2-1, with D unresolved. The ends were cut back, 1 base at V and 4 bases at J, with 11 bases in the middle. Germline CDR1 reads LGHDT; CDR2 reads YNNKEL (reference sequence). The CDR3 totals 15 residues. The CDR3 coding sequence is TGTGCCAGCAGCCAAGTTCGTGGGATTTACAATGAGCAGTTCTTC. It yields the protein CASSQVRGIYNEQFF.

The chain combines TRBV29-1 with TRBJ2-7, with 10 bases identical to TRBD2. CDR1 is SQVTM and CDR2 is ANQGSEA in the germline V gene. Trimming at V came to 3 bases and at J to 0 bases, leaving 5 bases not matched to a gene. The CDR3 is 15 amino acids. CDR3 residues: CSVDKVAGGSYEQYF. CDR3 DNA: TGCAGCGTTGATAAAGTAGCGGGAGGCTCCTACGAGCAGTACTTC.

The rearrangement joins TRBV28 to TRBJ2-1; the match to TRBD2 covers 13 bases. The CDR3 extends over 16 amino acids. V was pared by 10 bases and J by 4 bases, with 10 bases of the junction left unmatched. Germline-derived CDR1 and CDR2 are MDHEN and SYDVKM. The CDR3 coding sequence is TGTGCCACCGGGACTAGCGGGGCCTGGGGGTACAATGAGCAGTTCTTC. It specifies CATGTSGAWGYNEQFF.

The chain employs TRBV7-8 and TRBJ1-1, with TRBD1 matching over 8 bases. This CDR3 region has 15 residues. Germline CDR1 SGHVS, CDR2 FQNEAQ. V was pared by 5 bases and J by 5 bases, with 10 bases of the junction left unmatched. The CDR3 here is CASSPLQGAGTEAFF. CDR3 nucleotide sequence: TGTGCCAGCAGCCCACTCCAGGGGGCTGGAACTGAAGCTTTCTTT.

The genes are TRBV9 and TRBJ2-7; a possible D gene is TRBD2 (6 bases). From germline, CDR1 is SGDLS and CDR2 YYNGEE. The V gene lost 3 bases and the J gene lost 0 bases, with 7 bases spanning the gap. The length of the CDR3 is 13 residues. The CDR3, as DNA: TGTGCCAGCAGCGCGGGAGACTCCTACGAGCAGTACTTC. Its translation: CASSAGDSYEQYF.

This clonotype has a handful of counts. The rearrangement links TRBV6-1 to TRBJ2-2; D remains ambiguous. The CDR3 covers 12 residues. Germline values: CDR1 MNHNS, CDR2 SASEGT. Trimming took off 5 bases at V and 6 bases at J, with 7 bases between the two ends. As DNA, the CDR3 is TGTGCCAGCAGTCATCCACCCGGGGAGCTGTTTTTT. The encoded protein is CASSHPPGELFF.

This sequence joins TRBV6-5 and TRBJ1-2; D is perhaps TRBD1 (5 bases). The CDR3 covers 14 residues. Germline V gene sequence: CDR1 MNHEY, CDR2 SVGAGI. V gave up 3 bases and J gave up 6 bases, with 14 bases separating them. The CDR3 sequence is CASSYAGMGNGYTF. CDR3 nucleotides: TGTGCCAGCAGTTATGCAGGGATGGGTAATGGCTACACCTTC.

This rearrangement joins TRBV6-5 to TRBJ1-2; a possible D gene is TRBD1 (6 bases). The CDR3 runs 13 residues. Trimming took 3 bases from V and 5 from J, leaving 10 bases between them. Germline V CDR1 and CDR2: MNHEY, SVGAGI. CDR3 protein: CASSYERGYGYTF. The CDR3 region has the DNA TGTGCCAGCAGTTATGAAAGGGGGTATGGCTACACCTTC.

This clonotype was observed a single time. The chain couples TRBV12-5 to TRBJ1-2; 7 bases are a match to TRBD1. This CDR3 comprises 14 residues. CDR1 is LGHNT, CDR2 FRNRAP, per germline. The V gene end was trimmed by 4 bases and the J gene end by 7 bases; junction bases not matched to a gene: 9. Here the CDR3 DNA reads TGTGCTAGTGGTTACGACAGTTGGACAGGTGGCTACACCTTC. This gives the protein CASGYDSWTGGYTF.

This chain uses TRBV5-6 with TRBJ2-7; D is perhaps TRBD2 (6 bases). Germline V lookup: CDR1 SGHDT, CDR2 YYEEEE. The CDR3 length is 13 residues. The V end lost 4 bases, the J end lost 8 bases, and 16 bases lay between the germline ends. The CDR3 DNA is TGTGCCAGCAGCATAGCGGCCGTGAATAAGCAGTACTTC. Translating it yields CASSIAAVNKQYF. The full variable domain, its missing parts supplied by reference TRBV5-6 and TRBJ2-7, is DAGVTQSPTHLIKTRGQQVTLRCSPKSGHDTVSWYQQALGQGPQFIFQYYEEEERQRGNFPDRFSGHQFPNYSSELNVNALLLGDSALYLCASSIAAVNKQYFGPGTRLTVT.

CDR3 sequence (DNA): TGTGCCACCAGCAGACCCCCTGAGGTGCCCCTATTCTATGGCTACACCTTC. As protein: CATSRPPEVPLFYGYTF. The chain carries TRBV15 and TRBJ1-2, with D uncertain. CDR1 LNHNV and CDR2 YYDKDF come from the germline V gene (reference sequence). V lost 2 bases, J lost 4 bases, and 20 bases lay in between. The CDR3 is 17 amino acids.

This chain uses TRBV25-1 with TRBJ2-4, with D perhaps TRBD1 (5 bases). V lost 5 bases, J lost 8 bases, and 7 bases lay in between. Germline V gives CDR1 MGHDK, CDR2 SYGVNS. The CDR3 runs 11 residues. CDR3 coding DNA: TGTGCCAGCAGTCAGGGTTACATTCAGTACTTC. Protein sequence: CASSQGYIQYF.

As concerns this clonotype: At one boundary the junction diverges from the germline segment, which might be a read error. The chain carries TRBV12-3 or TRBV12-4 and TRBJ1-3, with D unclear. The CDR3 contains 11 residues. This CDR3 is CASSLGTASSF. The CDR3 DNA reads as TGTGCCAGCAGTTTAGGTACAGCCTCGTCTTTT.

This rearrangement joins TRBV7-9 to TRBJ1-1; D is possibly TRBD1 (5 bases). There are 13 residues in the CDR3. V was shortened by 5 bases and J by 6 bases, with 13 bases between the two germline ends. Germline CDR1 and CDR2: SEHNR and FQNEAQ (reference sequence). CDR3 sequence reads: CASSPPSTAEAFF. The CDR3 DNA follows: TGTGCCAGCAGCCCCCCCTCGACAGCTGAAGCTTTCTTT.

The DNA for the CDR3 is TGTGCCAGTCGGCCAGGCGGGACTGAAGCTTTCTTT. This encodes CASRPGGTEAFF. The chain links TRBV28 to TRBJ1-1; D not certain. Germline loops: CDR1 MDHEN, CDR2 SYDVKM. This CDR3 has 12 amino acids. V was trimmed by 9 bases and J by 5 bases, leaving 13 bases between them.